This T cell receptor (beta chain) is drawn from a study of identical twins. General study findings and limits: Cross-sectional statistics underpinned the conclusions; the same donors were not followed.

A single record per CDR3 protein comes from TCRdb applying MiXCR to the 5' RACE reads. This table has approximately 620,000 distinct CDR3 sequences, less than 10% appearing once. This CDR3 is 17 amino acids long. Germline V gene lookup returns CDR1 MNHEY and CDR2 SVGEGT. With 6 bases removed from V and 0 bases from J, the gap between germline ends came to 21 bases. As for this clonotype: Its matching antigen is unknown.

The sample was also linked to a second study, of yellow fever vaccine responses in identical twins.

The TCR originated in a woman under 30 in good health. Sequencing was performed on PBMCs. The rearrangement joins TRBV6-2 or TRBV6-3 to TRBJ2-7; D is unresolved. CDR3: CASRPSSSAADSYEQYF. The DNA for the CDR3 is TGTGCCAGCAGACCTAGTAGCAGCGCCGCCGACTCCTACGAGCAGTACTTC.